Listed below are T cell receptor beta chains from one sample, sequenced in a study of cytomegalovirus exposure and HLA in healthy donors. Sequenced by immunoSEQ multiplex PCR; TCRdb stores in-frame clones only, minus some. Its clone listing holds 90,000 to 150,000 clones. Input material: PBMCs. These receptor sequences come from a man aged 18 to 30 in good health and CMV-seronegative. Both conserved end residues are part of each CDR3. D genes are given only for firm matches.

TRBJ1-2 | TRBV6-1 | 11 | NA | TGTGCCAGCAGTGTTGCCGGTGGCTACACCTTC | CASSVAGGYTF
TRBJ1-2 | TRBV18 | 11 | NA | TGTGCCAGCTCACCATCCGATGGCTACACCTTC | CASSPSDGYTF
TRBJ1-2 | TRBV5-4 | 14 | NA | TGTGCCAGCAGCCTCGAACAGGGCGTTTATGGCTACACCTTC | CASSLEQGVYGYTF
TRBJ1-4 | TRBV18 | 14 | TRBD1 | TGTGCCAGCGTGGGACAGGCCAATAATGAAAAACTGTTTTTT | CASVGQANNEKLFF
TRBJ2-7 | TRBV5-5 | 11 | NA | TGTGCCAGCAGCTTGGGATACGGGCAGTACTTC | CASSLGYGQYF
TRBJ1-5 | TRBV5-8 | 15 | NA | TGTGCCAGCAGCTTGCAGGGAGGGAGCAATCAGCCCCAGCATTTT | CASSLQGGSNQPQHF
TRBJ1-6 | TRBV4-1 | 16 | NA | TGCGCCAGCAGCCCCGAGTTTAGGACCGGGAGTTCACCCCTCCACTTT | CASSPEFRTGSSPLHF
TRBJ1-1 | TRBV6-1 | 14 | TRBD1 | TGTGCCAGCAGTCAAGGGACAGGGACCGCGGGGTTTGCTTTT | CASSQGTGTAGFAF
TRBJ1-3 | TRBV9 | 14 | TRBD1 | TGTGCCAGCAGCGGGAGACAGGGCCATTACACCATATATTTT | CASSGRQGHYTIYF
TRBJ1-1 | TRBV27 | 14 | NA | TGTGCCAGCAGTTTATCGGGCAGGGTCACTGAAGCTTTCTTT | CASSLSGRVTEAFF
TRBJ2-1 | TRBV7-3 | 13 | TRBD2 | TGTGCCAGCAGCATTAGCGGGCCGAATGAGCAGTTCTTC | CASSISGPNEQFF
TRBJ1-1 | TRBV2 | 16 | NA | TGTGCCAGCCTGTTCCGCCTATTCAGGGCGAACACTGAAGCTTTCTTT | CASLFRLFRANTEAFF
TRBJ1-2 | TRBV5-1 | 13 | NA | TGCGCCAGCGGGAGACTTCAAGCGAATGGCTACACCTTC | CASGRLQANGYTF
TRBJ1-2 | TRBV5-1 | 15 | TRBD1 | TGCGCCAGCAGGGCCGGGACAGGGGGCTACTATGGCTACACCTTC | CASRAGTGGYYGYTF
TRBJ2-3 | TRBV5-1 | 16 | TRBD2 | TGCGCCAGCAGCTTGAGGACTAGCGGTTTCACAGATACGCAGTATTTT | CASSLRTSGFTDTQYF
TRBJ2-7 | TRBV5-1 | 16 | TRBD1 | TGCGCCAGCAGCTTGGAAGGGACAGTTAGCTCCTACGAGCAGTACTTC | CASSLEGTVSSYEQYF
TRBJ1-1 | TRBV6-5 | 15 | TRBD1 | TGTGCCAGCAGTTACGAAGGGACAGCGAACACTGAAGCTTTCTTT | CASSYEGTANTEAFF
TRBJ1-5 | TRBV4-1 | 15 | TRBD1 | TGCGCCAGCAGCCAGTCGCCAGGGGGAGGTCAGCCCCAGCATTTT | CASSQSPGGGQPQHF
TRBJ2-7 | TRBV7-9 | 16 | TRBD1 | TGTGCCAGCAGACCTCTCGACAGGGGCCTCTCCTACGAGCAGTACTTC | CASRPLDRGLSYEQYF
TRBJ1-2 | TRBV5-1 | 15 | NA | TGCGCCAGCTCGGAACCGGGACACCGGCGGAATGGCTACACCTTC | CASSEPGHRRNGYTF
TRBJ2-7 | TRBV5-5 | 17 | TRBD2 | TGTGCCAGCAGCGGGTCTCTGTGGGGCGGGAGAACCTACGAGCAGTACTTC | CASSGSLWGGRTYEQYF
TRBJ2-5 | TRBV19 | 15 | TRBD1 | TGTGCCAGTAGTACTACAGGGGGTGGCCAAGAGACCCAGTACTTC | CASSTTGGGQETQYF
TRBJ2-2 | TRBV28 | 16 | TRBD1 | TGTGCCAGCAGTTTACATCCGGACAGGGTGAGCGGGGAGCTGTTTTTT | CASSLHPDRVSGELFF
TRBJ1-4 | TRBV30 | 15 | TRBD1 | TGTGCCTGGAGCTCTAACAGGGGGTGGAATGAAAAACTGTTTTTT | CAWSSNRGWNEKLFF
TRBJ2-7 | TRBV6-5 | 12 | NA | TGTGCCAGCAGTCGCGACAGAGCCGAGCAGTACTTC | CASSRDRAEQYF
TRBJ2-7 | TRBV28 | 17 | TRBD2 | TGTGCCAGCAGGAATGCTCCTCTAGCGGGCCGACCCTACGAGCAGTACTTC | CASRNAPLAGRPYEQYF
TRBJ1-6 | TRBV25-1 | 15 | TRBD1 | TGTGCCAGCAGTGAAGCTACAGGGGGTAATTCACCCCTCCACTTT | CASSEATGGNSPLHF
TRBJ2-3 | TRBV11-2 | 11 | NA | TGTGCCAGCAGTTCTGCCGGTACGCAGTATTTT | CASSSAGTQYF
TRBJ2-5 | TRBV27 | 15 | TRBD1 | TGTGCCAGCAGTTTACGCGACAGGGTTGGAGAGACCCAGTACTTC | CASSLRDRVGETQYF
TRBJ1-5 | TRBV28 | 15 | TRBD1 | TGTGCCAGCACCCTCCCAGGGGGCGGCAATCAGCCCCAGCATTTT | CASTLPGGGNQPQHF
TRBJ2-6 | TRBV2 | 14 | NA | TGTGCCAACAGAGGGGTAGGGGGGGCCAACGTCCTGACTTTC | CANRGVGGANVLTF
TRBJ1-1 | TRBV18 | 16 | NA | TGTGCCAGCTCACCACCGACTATTCCTGGTGGCGCTGAAGCTTTCTTT | CASSPPTIPGGAEAFF
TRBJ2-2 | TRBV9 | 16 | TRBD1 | TGTGCCAGCAGGGGAACCGGGACAGGGAACACCGGGGAGCTGTTTTTT | CASRGTGTGNTGELFF
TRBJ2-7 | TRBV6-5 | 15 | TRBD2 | TGTGCCAGCAGTTACAGCGGGACGTTATCGGACGAGCAGTACTTC | CASSYSGTLSDEQYF
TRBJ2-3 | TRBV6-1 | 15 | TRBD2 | TGTGCCAGCAGTGAGTCGAGGGGAGGGTCAGATACGCAGTATTTT | CASSESRGGSDTQYF
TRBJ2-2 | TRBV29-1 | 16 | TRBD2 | TGCAGCGTCCGACTAGCGGGGGCCAGAGGGGTCGGGGAGCTGTTTTTT | CSVRLAGARGVGELFF
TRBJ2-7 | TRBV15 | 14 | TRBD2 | TGTGCCACCAGCACCGGACTAGTAGTCTACGAGCAGTACTTC | CATSTGLVVYEQYF
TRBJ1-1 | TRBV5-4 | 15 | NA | TGTGCCAGCAGCGCCGACCGGGATTCGAACACTGAAGCTTTCTTT | CASSADRDSNTEAFF
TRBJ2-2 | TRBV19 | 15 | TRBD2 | TGTGCCAGTAGGATAGCGGGAGTGCGCACCGGGGAGCTGTTTTTT | CASRIAGVRTGELFF
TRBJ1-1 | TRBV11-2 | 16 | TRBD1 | TGTGCCAGCAGCCCTCCCGGGACAGGGAGAAGAACTGAAGCTTTCTTT | CASSPPGTGRRTEAFF
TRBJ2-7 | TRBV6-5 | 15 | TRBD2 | TGTGCCAGCAGTTACTTTAGCGGGACACCCTACGAGCAGTACTTC | CASSYFSGTPYEQYF
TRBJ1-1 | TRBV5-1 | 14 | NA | TGCGCCAGCAGCCTTAGACTATTGAACACTGAAGCTTTCTTT | CASSLRLLNTEAFF